Given below is one T cell receptor beta chain in context. The antigen remains undetermined. PCR was performed using 60 Vbeta and 13 Jbeta primers. Libraries were prepared by immunoSEQ multiplex PCR; TCRdb keeps only in-frame clonotypes and omits some of them. Its table records approximately 60,000 clones. Germline V gives CDR1 MNHEY, CDR2 SVGAGI. Trimming cost V 0 bases and J 2 bases, with 11 bases left between them. This CDR3 spans 16 amino acids. This entry comes from a study of cytomegalovirus exposure and HLA in healthy donors. Whole-study results and caveats: The authors later found TCR association rates varying by HLA locus, with DRB1 most and HLA-C fewest.

The receptor comes from a man aged 25-45 years in good health and CMV-seropositive. V usage is TRBV6-5 and J usage is TRBJ2-4; a possible D gene is TRBD2 (5 bases). Material: PBMCs. The CDR3 DNA reads TGTGCCAGCAGTTACTCCGGGGTTTCGACCAAAAACATTCAGTACTTC. Translating it yields CASSYSGVSTKNIQYF.